Listed here is a single TCR beta chain. Its antigen is undetermined. This sample is part of a study of cytotoxic CD8 clonotypes in ibrutinib-treated CLL. Study-wide background: Response samples followed a median about 12 months of treatment, range 6 to 36. Study-wide findings and caveats: Sustained-remission patients were sampled at different times than progressing patients were.

This CDR3 spans 18 amino acids. The germline V gene has CDR1 MDHEN and CDR2 SYDVKM. The trim removed 5 bases at V and 0 bases at J, leaving 12 bases unmatched. Repertoires were generated with immunoSEQ multiplex PCR, while TCRdb's copy carries only in-frame clones and drops some. The sample includes fewer than 25,000 clones, around 75% of them seen just once. The J gene is TRBJ2-1, the V gene TRBV28, with 8 bases matching TRBD2. This TCR was sampled from a human donor with chronic lymphocytic leukemia. This sample comprised PBMCs, obtained after 24 months of ibrutinib treatment. The CDR3 DNA follows: TGTGCCAGCAGTCCAAGTAGCGGGGAGTCGAGCTCCTACAATGAGCAGTTCTTC. Translation: CASSPSSGESSSYNEQFF.